This section outlines one T cell receptor (beta chain) sequence together with its context. This sample was included in a study of blood T cell repertoires in COVID-19. Whole-study context: Specimens from acute and convalescent COVID-19 originated in the United States, Italy and Spain. Sources were T cells, B-cell-depleted T cells, or PBMCs; the material itself was cDNA or gDNA.

V lost 2 bases, J lost 1 base, and 6 bases lay in between. This CDR3 comprises 13 residues. Germline CDR1 SGHRS, CDR2 YFSETQ. Per the study methods: Amplified reference gene primers provided the basis for estimating nucleated cell counts. Method: immunoSEQ multiplex PCR; TCRdb's copy keeps in-frame clones and lacks some. Clonal size and the V and J genes are those of that table, whereas D and trimming came from the DNA. The sample has approximately 150,000 clones, around 86% seen once. The receptor's source is a man in his forties or fifties who had recovered from COVID-19. Sequences were obtained from peripheral blood. V usage is TRBV5-1 and J usage is TRBJ1-1; no definite D call. The DNA for the CDR3 is TGCGCCAGCAGCTTTAGACAGAACACTGAAGCTTTCTTT. It is translated as CASSFRQNTEAFF.